This TCR beta chain was identified in a study of cytotoxic CD8 clonotypes in ibrutinib-treated CLL. The method was immunoSEQ multiplex PCR; TCRdb's version includes in-frame clones alone and lacks a portion of them. The sample records approximately 30,000 clones, 57% being singletons. CDR1 is ENHRY and CDR2 is SYGVKD in the germline V gene. CDR3 length equals 14 residues. Losses at the gene ends were 8 bases for V and 4 bases for J; bases not matched to a gene: 9. This clone is medium-sized by share. The source was PBMCs, collected before ibrutinib treatment. The chain couples TRBV10-3 to TRBJ2-5, with 8 positions matching TRBD2. This clonotype was obtained from a human donor with chronic lymphocytic leukemia. The CDR3 loop reads CAIGSGTRRETQYF. Here the CDR3 DNA reads TGTGCCATCGGTTCGGGGACTAGACGAGAGACCCAGTACTTC.